The rows below give T cell receptor beta chains drawn from one sample of a study of blood T cell repertoires in COVID-19. Clones were sequenced by immunoSEQ multiplex PCR, and TCRdb holds only the in-frame ones, with some missing. Of over 200,000 clones in the sample, roughly 90% are singletons; the top ten hold about 9.3%. The sequenced material came from PBMCs or T cells enriched from blood (not recorded which). Receptors were obtained from a man aged 18-30 years with acute COVID-19. CDR3s include the opening cysteine and the closing phenylalanine or tryptophan. The D gene is left open where the match is weak. Clone size is not always given. Where it is, it says once, few, many or a class for expanded clones.

J	V	D	size	CDR3	DNA
TRBJ1-1	TRBV29-1	NA	NA	CSVERAGRNTEAFF	TGCAGCGTTGAAAGGGCGGGCCGGAACACTGAAGCTTTCTTT
TRBJ2-3	TRBV6-2/TRBV6-3	TRBD2	NA	CASSYSTGGLEETDTQYF	TGTGCCAGCAGTTACTCAACGGGTGGACTAGAGGAAACAGATACGCAGTATTTT
TRBJ2-7	TRBV9	NA	NA	CASSVEAQAYYEQYF	TGTGCCAGCAGCGTAGAGGCACAGGCTTATTACGAGCAGTACTTC
TRBJ2-2	TRBV19	TRBD1	NA	CATHSRQGAGGELFF	TGTGCCACCCACTCCAGACAGGGGGCGGGCGGGGAGCTGTTTTTT
TRBJ2-7	TRBV7-9	NA	NA	CASSPRTVQGRENLYEQYF	TGTGCCAGCAGCCCCAGGACCGTTCAGGGCCGTGAAAATCTCTACGAGCAGTACTTC
TRBJ2-4	TRBV15	NA	once	CATSREPAGAKNIQYF	TGTGCCACCAGCAGAGAACCCGCGGGGGCCAAAAACATTCAGTACTTC
TRBJ2-6	TRBV5-6	NA	NA	CASSFRGGPFLSGANVLTF	TGTGCCAGCAGCTTCCGAGGGGGACCCTTTTTATCTGGGGCCAACGTCCTGACTTTC
TRBJ2-7	TRBV5-4	TRBD2	NA	CASSLVAGSYEQYF	TGTGCCAGCAGCTTGGTAGCGGGATCCTACGAGCAGTACTTC
TRBJ2-1	TRBV19	NA	NA	CASSILGGDFYNEQFF	TGTGCCAGTAGTATTTTGGGGGGTGACTTCTACAATGAGCAGTTCTTC
TRBJ2-7	TRBV10-3	NA	NA	CAIRPDVSGEQYF	TGTGCCATCAGACCGGACGTTTCGGGGGAGCAGTACTTC
TRBJ2-1	TRBV5-1	NA	NA	CASSWTDSYNEQFF	TGCGCCAGCAGCTGGACAGACTCCTACAATGAGCAGTTCTTC
TRBJ2-3	TRBV11-2	TRBD2	once	CASRGLAGVRSTDTQYF	TGTGCCAGCCGGGGACTAGCGGGAGTGAGATCCACAGATACGCAGTATTTT
TRBJ2-2	TRBV10-3	NA	NA	CAIRAATSGNTGELFF	TGTGCCATCAGAGCCGCTACCTCCGGTAACACCGGGGAGCTGTTTTTT
TRBJ2-5	TRBV4-1	TRBD1	NA	CASSLGQGQETQYF	TGCGCCAGCAGCCTGGGACAGGGACAAGAGACCCAGTACTTC
TRBJ2-3	TRBV28	TRBD1	NA	CASSLYAGTADTQYF	TGTGCCAGCAGTTTATACGCAGGGACAGCCGATACGCAGTATTTT
TRBJ2-1	TRBV5-4	TRBD1	NA	CASSWDRDEQFF	TGTGCCAGCAGCTGGGACAGGGATGAGCAGTTCTTC
TRBJ2-7	TRBV6-1	NA	NA	CASSEPGTYEQYF	TGTGCCAGCAGTGAACCAGGGACCTACGAGCAGTACTTC
TRBJ1-1	TRBV5-1	TRBD1	NA	CASSLVSGQGGAFF	TGCGCCAGCAGCTTGGTTTCGGGACAGGGAGGGGCTTTCTTT
TRBJ2-7	TRBV9	TRBD1	NA	CASSLGQGVNEQYF	TGTGCCAGCAGCCTCGGACAGGGGGTTAACGAGCAGTACTTC
TRBJ1-2	TRBV28	NA	NA	CASSLMGAYYGYTF	TGTGCCAGCAGTTTAATGGGAGCCTACTATGGCTACACCTTC
TRBJ1-4	TRBV5-6	NA	NA	CASSLDPRGRGEKLFF	TGTGCCAGCAGCTTGGACCCGAGGGGGAGAGGTGAAAAACTGTTTTTT
TRBJ1-2	TRBV19	TRBD1	NA	CASSITDRRANYGYTF	TGTGCCAGTAGTATCACGGACAGGCGGGCTAACTATGGCTACACCTTC
TRBJ2-3	TRBV11-2	TRBD2	NA	CASSLEGNSGRDYTDTQYF	TGTGCCAGCAGCTTAGAGGGGAATAGCGGGAGGGATTACACAGATACGCAGTATTTT
TRBJ2-3	TRBV19	TRBD2	NA	CASSIPLAGRDTQYF	TGTGCCAGTAGTATCCCCCTAGCGGGAAGGGATACGCAGTATTTT
TRBJ2-1	TRBV7-3	NA	NA	CASSLSFTYNEQFF	TGTGCCAGCAGCTTGAGTTTCACCTACAATGAGCAGTTCTTC
TRBJ1-3	TRBV14	NA	NA	CASSHLEGNTIYF	TGTGCCAGCAGCCATTTAGAAGGAAACACCATATATTTT